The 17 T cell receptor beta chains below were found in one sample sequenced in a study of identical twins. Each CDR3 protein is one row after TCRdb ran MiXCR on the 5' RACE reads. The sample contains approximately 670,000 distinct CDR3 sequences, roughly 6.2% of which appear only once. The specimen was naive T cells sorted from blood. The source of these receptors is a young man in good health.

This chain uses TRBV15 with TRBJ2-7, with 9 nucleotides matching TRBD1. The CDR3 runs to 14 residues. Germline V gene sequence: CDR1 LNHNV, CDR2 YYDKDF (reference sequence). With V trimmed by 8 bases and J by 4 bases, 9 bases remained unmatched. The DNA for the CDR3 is TGTGCCACCGGTCGAGGACAGGGGCTTTACGAGCAGTACTTC. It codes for CATGRGQGLYEQYF.

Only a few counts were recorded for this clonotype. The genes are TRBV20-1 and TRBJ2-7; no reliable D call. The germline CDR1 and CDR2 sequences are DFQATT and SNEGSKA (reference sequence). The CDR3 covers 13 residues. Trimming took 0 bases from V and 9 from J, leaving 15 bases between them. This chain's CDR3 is CSARDLSFRGQYF. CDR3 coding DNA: TGCAGTGCTAGAGATTTGTCCTTTCGTGGGCAGTACTTC.

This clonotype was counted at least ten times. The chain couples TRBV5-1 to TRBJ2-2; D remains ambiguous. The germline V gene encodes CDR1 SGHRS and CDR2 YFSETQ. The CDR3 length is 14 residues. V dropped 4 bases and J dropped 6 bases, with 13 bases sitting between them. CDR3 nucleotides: TGCGCCAGCAGCGAGTATCTAGGTCCCGGGGAGCTGTTTTTT. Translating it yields CASSEYLGPGELFF.

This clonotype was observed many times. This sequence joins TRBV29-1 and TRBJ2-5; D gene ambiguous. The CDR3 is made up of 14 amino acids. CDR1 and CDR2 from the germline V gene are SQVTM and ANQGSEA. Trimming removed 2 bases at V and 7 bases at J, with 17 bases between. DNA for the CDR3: TGCAGCGTTGAACTGGTCACCCCGCGGTGGACCCAGTACTTC. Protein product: CSVELVTPRWTQYF.

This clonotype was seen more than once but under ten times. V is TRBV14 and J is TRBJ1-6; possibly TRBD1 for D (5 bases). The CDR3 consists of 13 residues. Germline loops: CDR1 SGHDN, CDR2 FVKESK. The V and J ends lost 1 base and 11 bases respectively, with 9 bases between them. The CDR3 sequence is CASSQGGDPPLHF. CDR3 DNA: TGTGCCAGCAGCCAAGGAGGGGACCCACCCCTCCACTTT.

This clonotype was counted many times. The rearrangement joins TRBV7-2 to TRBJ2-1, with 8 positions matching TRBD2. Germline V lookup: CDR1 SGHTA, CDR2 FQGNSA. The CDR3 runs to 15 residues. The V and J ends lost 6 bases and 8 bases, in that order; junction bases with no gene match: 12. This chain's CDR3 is CASRRGASGFYEQFF. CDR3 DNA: TGTGCCAGCAGACGAGGGGCTAGCGGGTTCTATGAGCAGTTCTTC.

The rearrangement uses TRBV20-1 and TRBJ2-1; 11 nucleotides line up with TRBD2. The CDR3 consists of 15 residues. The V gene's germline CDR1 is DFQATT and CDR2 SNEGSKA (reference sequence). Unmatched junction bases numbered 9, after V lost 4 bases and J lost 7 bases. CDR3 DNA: TGCAGTGCTATGGGAACTAGCGGGAGAGGAAATGAGCAGTTCTTC. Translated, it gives CSAMGTSGRGNEQFF.

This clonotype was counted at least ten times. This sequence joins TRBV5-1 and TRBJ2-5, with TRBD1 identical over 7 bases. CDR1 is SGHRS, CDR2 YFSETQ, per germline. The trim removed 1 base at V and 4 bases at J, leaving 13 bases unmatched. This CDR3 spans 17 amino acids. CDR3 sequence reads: CASSLSDRTGGGETQYF. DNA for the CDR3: TGCGCCAGCAGCTTGTCTGACCGGACAGGCGGAGGAGAGACCCAGTACTTC.

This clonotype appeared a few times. As DNA, the CDR3 is TGTGCCAGCAGTCTAGATAGGAACTCTAACTATGGCTACACCTTC. Amino acids: CASSLDRNSNYGYTF. The V call is TRBV27, the J call TRBJ1-2; no reliable D call. The germline V gene encodes CDR1 MNHEY and CDR2 SMNVEV (reference sequence). Trimming took off 5 bases at V and 0 bases at J, with 13 bases between the two ends. CDR3 length equals 15 residues.

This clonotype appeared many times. DNA for the CDR3: TGTGCCAGCAGACCACCCACCCGGGTGAACACTGAAGCTTTCTTT. Translating it yields CASRPPTRVNTEAFF. The chain employs TRBV12-3 or TRBV12-4 and TRBJ1-1, with D unclear. V lost 6 bases and J lost 0, with 14 bases in between. This CDR3 has 15 amino acids.

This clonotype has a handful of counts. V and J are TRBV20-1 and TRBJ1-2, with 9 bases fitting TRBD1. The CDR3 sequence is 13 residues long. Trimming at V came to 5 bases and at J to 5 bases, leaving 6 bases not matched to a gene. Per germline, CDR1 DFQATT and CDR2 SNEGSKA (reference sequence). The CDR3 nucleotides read TGCAGTGCTCACTCCGGGACAGGGTATGGCTACACCTTC. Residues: CSAHSGTGYGYTF.

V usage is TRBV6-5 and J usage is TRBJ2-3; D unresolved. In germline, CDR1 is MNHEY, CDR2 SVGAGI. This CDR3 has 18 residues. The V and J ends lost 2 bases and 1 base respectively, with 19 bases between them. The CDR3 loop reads CASSYPPRTPRRTDTQYF. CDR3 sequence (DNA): TGTGCCAGCAGTTACCCCCCGCGGACCCCTCGGCGCACAGATACGCAGTATTTT.

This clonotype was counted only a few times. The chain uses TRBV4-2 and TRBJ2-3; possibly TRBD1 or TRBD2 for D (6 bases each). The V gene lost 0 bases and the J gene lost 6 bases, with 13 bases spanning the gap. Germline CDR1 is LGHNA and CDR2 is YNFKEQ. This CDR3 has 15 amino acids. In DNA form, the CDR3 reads TGTGCCAGCAGCCAAGAAGGGGGACTGGGGGATACGCAGTATTTT. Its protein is CASSQEGGLGDTQYF.

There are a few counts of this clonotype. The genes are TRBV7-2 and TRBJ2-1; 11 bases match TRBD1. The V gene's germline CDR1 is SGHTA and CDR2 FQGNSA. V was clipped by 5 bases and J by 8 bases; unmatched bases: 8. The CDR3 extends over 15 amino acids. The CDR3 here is CASSARDRGRDEQFF. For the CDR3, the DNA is TGTGCCAGCAGCGCTAGGGACAGGGGGAGGGATGAGCAGTTCTTC. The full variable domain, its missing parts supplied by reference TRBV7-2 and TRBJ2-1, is GAGVSQSPSNKVTEKGKDVELRCDPISGHTALYWYRQSLGQGLEFLIYFQGNSAPDKSGLPSDRFSAERTGGSVSTLTIQRTQQEDSAVYLCASSARDRGRDEQFFGPGTRLTVL.

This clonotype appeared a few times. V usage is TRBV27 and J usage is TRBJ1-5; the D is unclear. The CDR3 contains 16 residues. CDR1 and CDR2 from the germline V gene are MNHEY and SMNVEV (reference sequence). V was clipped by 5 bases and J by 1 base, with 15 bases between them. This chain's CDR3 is CASSQTVEGSNQPQHF. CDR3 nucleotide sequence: TGTGCCAGCAGTCAGACGGTGGAGGGAAGCAATCAGCCCCAGCATTTT.

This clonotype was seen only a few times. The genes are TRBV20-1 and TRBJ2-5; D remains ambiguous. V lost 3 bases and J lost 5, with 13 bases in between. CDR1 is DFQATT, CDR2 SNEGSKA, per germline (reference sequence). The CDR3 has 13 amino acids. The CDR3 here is CSARSPSAETQYF. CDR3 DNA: TGCAGTGCTAGGTCCCCCTCAGCGGAGACCCAGTACTTC.

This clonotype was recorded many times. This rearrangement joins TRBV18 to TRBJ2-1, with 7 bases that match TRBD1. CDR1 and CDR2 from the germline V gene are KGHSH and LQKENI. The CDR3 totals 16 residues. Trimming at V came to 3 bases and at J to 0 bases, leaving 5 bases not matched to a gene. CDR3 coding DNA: TGTGCCAGCTCACCCCGACAGGGAAGCTCCTACAATGAGCAGTTCTTC. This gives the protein CASSPRQGSSYNEQFF.